The 8 T cell receptor beta chains reported below all come from one sample, sequenced in a study of identical twins' blood T cells. TCRdb reprocessed the 5' RACE reads with MiXCR, giving one entry per CDR3 protein. The data hold 400,000 or so distinct CDR3 sequences, with roughly 28% observed a single time. The sample taken for sequencing was PBMCs. The receptors were sampled from a woman aged 18 to 55 in good health.

Notes on this clonotype: Because it lacks the conserved phenylalanine or tryptophan at the end, this CDR3 is likely a read error. V usage is TRBV20-1 and J usage is TRBJ1-2, with D uncertain. The CDR3 is 10 residues long. Trimming removed 6 bases from V and 3 bases from J, with 5 bases in between. Germline CDR1 is DFQATT and CDR2 is SNEGSKA (reference sequence). The CDR3 sequence: CSAPHYGYTL. DNA of the CDR3: TGCAGTGCGCCCCACTATGGCTACACCCTC.

V gene TRBV5-5 combines with J gene TRBJ2-3; D might be TRBD1 or TRBD2, each matching 5 bases. Germline CDR1 and CDR2: SGHKS and YYEKEE (reference sequence). The V end lost 1 base, the J end lost 2 bases, and 8 bases lay between the germline ends. The CDR3 length is 14 residues. In DNA form, the CDR3 reads TGTGCCAGCAGCTTGAGGGACCCCACAGATACGCAGTATTTT. This codes for CASSLRDPTDTQYF.

Remarks on this clonotype: This sequence may be a read error, since a much larger clone differs from it by one base. The chain couples TRBV20-1 to TRBJ1-1; the D is unclear. CDR3 length: 11 residues. Germline values: CDR1 DFQATT, CDR2 SNEGSKA (reference sequence). CDR3 bases: TGCAGTACTAGCCGGAACACTGAAGCTTTCTTT. Translation gives CSTSRNTEAFF.

This clonotype came up many times. This sequence joins TRBV7-9 and TRBJ2-3, with D unclear. The germline V gene encodes CDR1 SEHNR and CDR2 FQNEAQ (reference sequence). V lost 1 base, J lost 1 base, and 6 bases lay in between. This CDR3 has 14 residues. The CDR3 nucleotides read TGTGCCAGCAGCTTAGTCGGCGGCACAGATACGCAGTATTTT. It translates to CASSLVGGTDTQYF.

The V gene is TRBV29-1, the J gene TRBJ1-1, with D unresolved. CDR1 is SQVTM, CDR2 ANQGSEA, per germline. This CDR3 is 12 amino acids long. V lost 7 bases and J lost 1, with 10 bases in between. For the CDR3, the DNA is TGCAGCGCAAAAGCCGAGAACACTGAAGCTTTCTTT. Encoded protein: CSAKAENTEAFF.

The gene calls are TRBV13 and TRBJ2-1; 9 bases fit TRBD1. The germline V gene has CDR1 PRHDT and CDR2 FYEKMQ (reference sequence). The CDR3 covers 13 residues. V was clipped by 7 bases and J by 9 bases; unmatched bases: 7. In DNA form, the CDR3 reads TGTGCCAGCAAAGGGACAGGGAAGGGTGAGCAGTTCTTC. Translation gives CASKGTGKGEQFF. The variable domain in full, completed from reference TRBV13 and TRBJ2-1, reads AAGVIQSPRHLIKEKRETATLKCYPIPRHDTVYWYQQGPGQDPQFLISFYEKMQSDKGSIPDRFSAQQFSDYHSELNMSSLELGDSALYFCASKGTGKGEQFFGPGTRLTVL.

This chain links TRBV27 with TRBJ2-1, with D maybe TRBD2 (5 bases). V was pared by 10 bases and J by 4 bases, with 17 bases between. The CDR3 is made up of 14 amino acids. Germline CDR1 is MNHEY and CDR2 is SMNVEV (reference sequence). CDR3 protein: CATSRRSPYNEQFF. The CDR3 bases are TGTGCCACCAGCAGGAGGTCTCCTTACAATGAGCAGTTCTTC.

The rearrangement joins TRBV20-1 to TRBJ1-5; TRBD1 might be the D (5 bases). This CDR3 is 12 amino acids long. With 4 bases removed from V and 4 bases from J, the gap between germline ends came to 8 bases. Per the germline V gene, CDR1 is DFQATT and CDR2 is SNEGSKA (reference sequence). The CDR3 DNA is TGCAGTGCTATAGAGGGGAATCAGCCCCAGCATTTT. Translation: CSAIEGNQPQHF.